Reported below is one T cell receptor (beta chain). The data were obtained in a study of blood T cell repertoires in COVID-19. Method: immunoSEQ multiplex PCR; TCRdb's copy keeps in-frame clones and lacks some. Seen here are about 250,000 clones, around 90% observed once, and the top ten hold 3%. CDR3 length equals 13 residues. Between the trimmed V and J ends, which lost 1 base and 5 bases, there was a span of 6 bases. Clinical history as reported by participants underpinned cohort assignment. J is TRBJ2-1 and V is TRBV12-3 or TRBV12-4; D uncertain. The sequencing input was PBMCs or T cells enriched from blood (not recorded which). This receptor was taken from a woman in her 50s who had recovered from COVID-19. The CDR3 spells CASSLGVNNEQFF. DNA of the CDR3: TGTGCCAGCAGTTTAGGAGTCAACAATGAGCAGTTCTTC.